This T cell receptor (beta chain) is from a study of T cell responses to AZD1222 COVID-19 vaccine. Germline V lookup: CDR1 SGHRS, CDR2 YFSETQ. Between the trimmed V and J ends, which lost 4 bases and 6 bases, there was a span of 22 bases. CDR3 size: 16 residues. Data came from immunoSEQ multiplex PCR; TCRdb stores just in-frame clones and leaves some out. The sample holds around 130,000 clones, 75% to 90% seen once. The sample was peripheral blood, taken on day 0 of AZD1222 vaccination. This rearrangement joins TRBV5-1 to TRBJ1-2, with no clear D. The clonotype was recovered from an adult in good health. The CDR3 loop is CASSVDPWGSKDGYTF. The CDR3 DNA reads as TGCGCCAGCAGCGTGGACCCTTGGGGTTCCAAGGATGGCTACACCTTC.